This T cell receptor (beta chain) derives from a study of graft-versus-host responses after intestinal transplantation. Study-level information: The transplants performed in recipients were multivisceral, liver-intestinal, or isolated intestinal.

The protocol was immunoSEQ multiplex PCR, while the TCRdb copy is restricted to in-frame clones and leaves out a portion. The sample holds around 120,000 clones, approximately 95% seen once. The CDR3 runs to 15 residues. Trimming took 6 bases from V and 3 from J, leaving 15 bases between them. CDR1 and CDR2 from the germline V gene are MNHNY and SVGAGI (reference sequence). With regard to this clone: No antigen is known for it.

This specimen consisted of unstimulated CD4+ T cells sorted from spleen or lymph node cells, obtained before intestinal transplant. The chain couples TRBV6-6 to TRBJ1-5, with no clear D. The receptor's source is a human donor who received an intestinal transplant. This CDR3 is CASSPSGGPNQPQHF. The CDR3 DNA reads TGTGCCAGCAGCCCCAGTGGAGGACCCAATCAGCCCCAGCATTTT.